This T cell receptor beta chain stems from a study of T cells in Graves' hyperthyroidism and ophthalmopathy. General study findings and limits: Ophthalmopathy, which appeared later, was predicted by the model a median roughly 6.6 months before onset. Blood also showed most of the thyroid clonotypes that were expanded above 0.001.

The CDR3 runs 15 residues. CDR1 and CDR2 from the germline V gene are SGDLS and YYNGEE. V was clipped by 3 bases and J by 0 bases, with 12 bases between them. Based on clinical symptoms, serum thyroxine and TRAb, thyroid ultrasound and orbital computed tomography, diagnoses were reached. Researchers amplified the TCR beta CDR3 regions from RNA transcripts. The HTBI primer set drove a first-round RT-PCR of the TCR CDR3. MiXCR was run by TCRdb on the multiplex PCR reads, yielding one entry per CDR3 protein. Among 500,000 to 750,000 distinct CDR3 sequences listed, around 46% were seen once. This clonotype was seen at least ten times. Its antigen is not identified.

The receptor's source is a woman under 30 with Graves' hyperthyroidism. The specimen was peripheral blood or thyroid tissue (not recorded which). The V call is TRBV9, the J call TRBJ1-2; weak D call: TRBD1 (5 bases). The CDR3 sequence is CASSDGDRANYGYTF. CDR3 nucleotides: TGTGCCAGCAGCGACGGCGACAGAGCTAACTATGGCTACACCTTC.